These 14 T cell receptor beta chains were sequenced from one sample in a study of shared T cell receptors in the human thymus. Profiled with immunoSEQ multiplex PCR; TCRdb holds only in-frame clones, not every one. The data hold 600,000 or so clones, with approximately 87% observed a single time. The data also belong to a second study, concerning human thymus T cells.

The sample consisted of thymocytes. The receptors stem from a boy under two years old with a congenital heart defect.

This chain joins TRBV7-9 and TRBJ2-1, with D possibly being TRBD2 (7 bases). The CDR3 loop spans 15 amino acids. Germline CDR1 reads SEHNR; CDR2 reads FQNEAQ (reference sequence). Trimming removed 4 bases at V and 3 bases at J, with 13 bases between. Written as DNA, the CDR3 is TGTGCCAGCAGCTACTTAGGGGGGGTCTACAATGAGCAGTTCTTC. Its protein product is CASSYLGGVYNEQFF.

CDR3 nucleotide sequence: TGTGCCAGCAGCGTACGGGACAGAGAATACGAGCAGTACTTC. Encoded protein: CASSVRDREYEQYF. This chain joins TRBV9 and TRBJ2-7; 7 bases fit TRBD1. Germline CDR1 is SGDLS and CDR2 is YYNGEE. CDR3 size: 14 residues. V shed 1 base, J shed 4 bases, and the junction held 5 bases outside the gene matches.

This clone came up once. The gene calls are TRBV5-4 and TRBJ1-2; no clear D gene. CDR3 length: 13 residues. The V end lost 4 bases, the J end lost 7 bases, and 14 bases lay between the germline ends. Germline V gene sequence: CDR1 SGHNT, CDR2 YYREEE (reference sequence). The CDR3 sequence: CASSTEGAGGYTF. CDR3 bases: TGTGCCAGCAGCACAGAGGGCGCGGGTGGCTACACCTTC.

The CDR3 sequence is CASSPRDREEHLNTEAFF. CDR3 sequence (DNA): TGTGCCAGCAGCCCCCGAGACAGGGAAGAACACCTGAACACTGAAGCTTTCTTT. The V call is TRBV13, the J call TRBJ1-1, with 7 nucleotides matching TRBD1. The ends lost 5 bases at V and 0 bases at J; junction bases unmatched: 15. The germline gives CDR1 PRHDT, CDR2 FYEKMQ (reference sequence). The CDR3 spans 18 residues.

The chain has TRBV4-3 and TRBJ2-1, with a weak D call TRBD1 (5 bases). In germline, CDR1 is LGHNA, CDR2 YSLEER. The CDR3 extends over 15 amino acids. Trimming removed 1 base from V and 3 bases from J, with 10 bases in between. The CDR3 here is CASSQAKRGYNEQFF. The CDR3 DNA reads TGCGCCAGCAGCCAAGCCAAAAGGGGCTACAATGAGCAGTTCTTC.

The genes are TRBV23-1 and TRBJ2-3, with D maybe TRBD1 (6 bases). TRBV23-1 is treated as an ORF (open reading frame) with a function not yet certain. The V end lost 11 bases, the J end lost 2 bases, and 20 bases lay between the germline ends. This CDR3 comprises 15 residues. In nucleotides, the CDR3 is TGCGCCGGTTACAGGGAGTTGGGTTTCACAGATACGCAGTATTTT. Its protein product is CAGYRELGFTDTQYF.

The J gene is TRBJ2-1, the V gene TRBV27, with 7 positions matching TRBD2. The germline V gene encodes CDR1 MNHEY and CDR2 SMNVEV (reference sequence). Trimming removed 4 bases from V and 14 bases from J; junction bases left unmatched: 14. The CDR3 is 14 residues long. The CDR3 sequence: CASSSQVPREKEFF. CDR3 bases: TGTGCCAGCAGTTCTCAAGTCCCGCGGGAGAAGGAGTTCTTC.

The chain couples TRBV15 to TRBJ2-7; tentatively, D is TRBD2 (6 bases). The CDR3 totals 14 residues. With 5 bases removed from V and 4 bases from J, the gap between germline ends came to 15 bases. Germline CDR1 LNHNV, CDR2 YYDKDF (reference sequence). The CDR3 nucleotides are TGTGCCACCAGCGAAGGCGGGGATCGGTACGAGCAGTACTTC. The encoded protein is CATSEGGDRYEQYF.

The chain links TRBV28 to TRBJ1-6; TRBD1 is a possible D gene (6 bases). Trimming pared 7 bases from V and 3 bases from J, leaving 13 bases between. The germline V gene has CDR1 MDHEN and CDR2 SYDVKM. CDR3 length equals 15 residues. The CDR3 DNA is TGTGCCAGCATCTATACAGGGAACTATAATTCACCCCTCCACTTT. Encoded protein: CASIYTGNYNSPLHF.

The CDR3 DNA follows: TGTGCCAGCAGGCCAGACCGGGACAGGCACCAAGAATACGAGCAGTACTTC. This gives the protein CASRPDRDRHQEYEQYF. J is TRBJ2-7 and V is TRBV7-2, with TRBD1 matching over 8 bases. The CDR3 length is 17 residues. The V segment lost 6 bases and the J segment 4 bases; nucleotides outside the gene matches: 17. Germline V gives CDR1 SGHTA, CDR2 FQGNSA.

The CDR3 region is CASSPGTGDSGNTIYF. CDR3 DNA sequence: TGTGCCAGCAGCCCAGGGACAGGAGACTCTGGAAACACCATATATTTT. This chain joins TRBV7-9 and TRBJ1-3, with 8 bases fitting TRBD1. After removal of 5 bases from V and 0 bases from J, the junction contained 6 bases not matched to a gene. Germline CDR1 is SEHNR and CDR2 is FQNEAQ (reference sequence). The CDR3 loop spans 16 amino acids.

V gene TRBV9 combines with J gene TRBJ2-1; the D gene is possibly TRBD2 (6 bases). V was shortened by 3 bases and J by 7 bases, with 23 bases between the two germline ends. Germline CDR1 SGDLS, CDR2 YYNGEE. This CDR3 spans 17 amino acids. The CDR3 protein is CASSARRGLQGGNEQFF. The CDR3 DNA sequence: TGTGCCAGCAGCGCACGGCGGGGACTTCAAGGTGGGAATGAGCAGTTCTTC. Filled out from reference TRBV9 and TRBJ2-1, the complete variable domain reads DSGVTQTPKHLITATGQRVTLRCSPRSGDLSVYWYQQSLDQGLQFLIQYYNGEERAKGNILERFSAQQFPDLHSELNLSSLELGDSALYFCASSARRGLQGGNEQFFGPGTRLTVL.

The V and J genes are TRBV27 and TRBJ1-2, with 11 bases lining up with TRBD1. The CDR3 runs to 14 residues. The germline V gene encodes CDR1 MNHEY and CDR2 SMNVEV (reference sequence). J gave up 4 bases and V 6 bases, and 4 bases lay outside the gene matches. The CDR3 reads CASSGTGGSYGYTF. The DNA of the CDR3 is TGTGCCAGCAGCGGGACAGGGGGAAGCTATGGCTACACCTTC.

J is TRBJ2-5 and V is TRBV5-6, with TRBD2 matching 9 bases. CDR1 is SGHDT, CDR2 YYEEEE, per germline. After removal of 4 bases from V and 6 bases from J, the junction contained 7 bases not matched to a gene. The CDR3 extends over 14 amino acids. This CDR3 reads CASSGLAGVKTQYF. The CDR3 nucleotides read TGTGCCAGCAGCGGATTAGCGGGGGTAAAGACCCAGTACTTC.